The next 14 T cell receptor beta chains were all read from a single sample in a study of T cell repertoires in cytomegalovirus infection. MiXCR was run by TCRdb on the reads, yielding one entry per CDR3 protein. Of approximately 250,000 distinct CDR3 sequences in the sample, 5% to 8.5% are singletons; the top ten hold about 6.3%. Input material: PBMCs. The receptors originated from a human donor in good health (CMV status not recorded). Some clones in this sample may be carry-over from other donors' samples.

This clonotype was seen repeatedly, ten times or more. The rearrangement uses TRBV4-1 and TRBJ1-6, with TRBD1 matching over 8 bases. The germline V gene encodes CDR1 MGHRA and CDR2 YSYEKL. The V gene end was trimmed by 4 bases and the J gene end by 0 bases; junction bases not matched to a gene: 5. The CDR3 is made up of 17 amino acids. CDR3 DNA: TGCGCCAGCAGCCCTTTAGGACAGGGCTCCTATAATTCACCCCTCCACTTT. Translation: CASSPLGQGSYNSPLHF.

This clonotype was picked up many times. The CDR3 sequence: CASSLDILQETQYF. In nucleotides, the CDR3 is TGTGCCAGCAGCTTAGACATACTGCAAGAGACCCAGTACTTC. The rearrangement uses TRBV7-9 and TRBJ2-5; the D is unclear. Germline-derived CDR1 and CDR2 are SEHNR and FQNEAQ (reference sequence). The CDR3 covers 14 residues. Trimming cost V 1 base and J 2 bases, with 8 bases left between them.

This clonotype has a count of ten or more. The chain is built from TRBV6-2 or TRBV6-3 and TRBJ2-7, with TRBD2 as a possible D gene (5 bases). Germline V gives CDR1 MNHEY, CDR2 SVGEGT. V was shortened by 5 bases and J by 0 bases, with 14 bases between the two germline ends. CDR3 length: 15 amino acids. This chain's CDR3 is CASSRTSASSYEQYF. The DNA of the CDR3 is TGTGCCAGCAGTAGGACTTCTGCAAGCTCCTACGAGCAGTACTTC.

This clonotype has at least ten counts. The chain uses TRBV7-2 and TRBJ2-2; TRBD2 aligns across 11 bases. CDR1 is SGHTA, CDR2 FQGNSA, per germline. This CDR3 is built from 15 residues. With 5 bases clipped from V and 3 bases from J, the junction kept 2 bases outside the gene matches. For the CDR3, the DNA is TGTGCCAGCAGCCGGACTAGCGGGTACACCGGGGAGCTGTTTTTT. It encodes CASSRTSGYTGELFF.

This clonotype was observed at least ten times. This sequence joins TRBV29-1 and TRBJ1-2, with 9 bases lining up with TRBD1. Germline CDR1 reads SQVTM; CDR2 reads ANQGSEA. V was pared by 7 bases and J by 2 bases, with 8 bases of the junction left unmatched. The CDR3 extends over 14 amino acids. The CDR3 DNA is TGCAGCGCAGAACGGGACAGGGCGAACTATGGCTACACCTTC. Protein sequence: CSAERDRANYGYTF.

This clonotype came up many times. The V and J genes are TRBV10-3 and TRBJ2-3; TRBD2 agrees at 9 bases. CDR3 length: 15 residues. CDR1 is ENHRY and CDR2 is SYGVKD in the germline V gene. The V and J ends lost 6 bases and 2 bases, in that order; junction bases with no gene match: 6. The CDR3 DNA is TGTGCCATCAGAGCGGGCGGGGGGGCCACAGATACGCAGTATTTT. It specifies CAIRAGGGATDTQYF.

The V and J genes are TRBV29-1 and TRBJ1-5, with D unresolved. Germline-derived CDR1 and CDR2 are SQVTM and ANQGSEA. This CDR3 region has 13 residues. Trimming stripped 4 bases from V and 6 bases from J, with 13 bases between. The CDR3 DNA reads as TGCAGCGTTGGAGGAAACGTAGGTCAGCCCCAGCATTTT. Translated: CSVGGNVGQPQHF.

This clonotype was counted at least ten times. The V gene is TRBV7-2, the J gene TRBJ1-1; possible D gene TRBD1, 6 bases. Per germline, CDR1 SGHTA and CDR2 FQGNSA. V was clipped by 5 bases and J by 0 bases, with 13 bases between them. The CDR3 length is 15 residues. The CDR3 DNA reads TGTGCCAGCAGCCCCAGAAGGGGGATGAACACTGAAGCTTTCTTT. Translated, it gives CASSPRRGMNTEAFF.

The genes are TRBV19 and TRBJ2-6; no clear D gene. The CDR3 is made up of 16 amino acids. Between the trimmed V and J ends, which lost 2 bases and 2 bases, there was a span of 10 bases. The germline CDR1 and CDR2 sequences are LNHDA and SQIVND (reference sequence). The CDR3 DNA reads TGTGCCAGTAGTATAAAGGGAACAGCTGGGGCCAACGTCCTGACTTTC. Translating gives CASSIKGTAGANVLTF.

This clonotype was recorded many times. This chain joins TRBV28 and TRBJ2-3, with 9 nucleotides matching TRBD1. With V trimmed by 6 bases and J by 5 bases, 9 bases remained unmatched. The CDR3 is made up of 15 amino acids. The germline V gene encodes CDR1 MDHEN and CDR2 SYDVKM. As DNA, the CDR3 is TGTGCCAGCAGCATACAGGGGGCGTTGGGAGATACGCAGTATTTT. Encoded protein: CASSIQGALGDTQYF.

There are many counts of this clonotype. The chain employs TRBV5-1 and TRBJ1-2; D remains unclear. V lost 2 bases and J 3 bases, leaving 14 bases between the germline ends. There are 15 residues in the CDR3. Germline loops: CDR1 SGHRS, CDR2 YFSETQ. CDR3 in amino acids: CASSLELPGDYGYTF. Here the CDR3 DNA reads TGCGCCAGCAGCTTAGAACTCCCTGGGGACTATGGCTACACCTTC.

This clonotype was detected a few times. The chain employs TRBV27 and TRBJ2-1, with 8 bases lining up with TRBD1. The ends lost 3 bases at V and 15 bases at J; junction bases unmatched: 7. This CDR3 is 12 amino acids long. The germline gives CDR1 MNHEY, CDR2 SMNVEV (reference sequence). In nucleotides, the CDR3 is TGTGCCAGCAGTTTCCTACAGGGGGTTTGGTTCTTC. It yields the protein CASSFLQGVWFF.

This clonotype was seen many times. V gene TRBV5-1 combines with J gene TRBJ2-3, with D possibly being TRBD1 (6 bases). The CDR3 consists of 13 residues. Per germline, CDR1 SGHRS and CDR2 YFSETQ. Trimming took 0 bases from V and 4 from J, leaving 6 bases between them. CDR3 sequence: CASSLEGADTQYF. The CDR3 DNA sequence: TGCGCCAGCAGCTTGGAGGGGGCAGATACGCAGTATTTT.

This clonotype has ten or more counts. This chain joins TRBV12-3 or TRBV12-4 and TRBJ2-5; D may be TRBD2 (5 bases). The V end was cut by 1 base, the J end by 5 bases, with 14 bases between. The CDR3 has 15 residues. The CDR3 sequence is CASSLGEGWRETQYF. The DNA of the CDR3 is TGTGCCAGCAGTTTAGGAGAGGGTTGGCGGGAGACCCAGTACTTC.